The entry that follows covers one TCR beta chain sequence. How the authors handled the data: Using reference gene primer amplification, nucleated cell counts were estimated. Measured with immunoSEQ multiplex PCR; TCRdb has only the in-frame clones, and not every one. V and J calls and clone size are copied from that table; D and trimming were computed from the DNA. This table has 130,000 to 150,000 clones, about nine tenths appearing once. The source of the sample is a study of blood T cell repertoires in COVID-19. Across the study: The samples span acute and convalescent COVID-19 from the United States, Italy and Spain. In each case, the material was cDNA or gDNA derived from T cells, B-cell-depleted T cells, or PBMCs.

CDR1 SQVTM and CDR2 ANQGSEA come from the germline V gene. The CDR3 extends over 12 amino acids. The germline V and J ends were trimmed by 5 bases and 2 bases, with 8 bases remaining between them. The sequence came from a man aged 45-65 years with active or convalescent COVID-19. Sequenced sample: peripheral blood. V gene TRBV29-1 combines with J gene TRBJ2-3; D is ambiguous. CDR3 region: CSVTNTTDTQYF. For the CDR3, the DNA is TGCAGCGTTACGAACACCACAGATACGCAGTATTTT.